The next 6 T cell receptor beta chains were all read from a single sample in a study of shared clonotypes between healthy human individuals. Profiled with immunoSEQ multiplex PCR; TCRdb holds only in-frame clones, not every one. The data contain around 2.3 million clones, 90% to 96% of them singletons. The specimen was naive CD4+ T cells sorted from blood. The subset was: CD45RA+ positively selected. These TCRs come from a young man in good health.

This chain uses TRBV5-1 with TRBJ2-3, with 8 bases lining up with TRBD2. Trimming removed 3 bases from V and 5 bases from J; junction bases left unmatched: 5. The germline V gene encodes CDR1 SGHRS and CDR2 YFSETQ. There are 14 residues in the CDR3. The CDR3 sequence: CASSSGLAVDTQYF. CDR3 sequence (DNA): TGCGCCAGCAGCTCCGGACTAGCTGTAGATACGCAGTATTTT.

The chain combines TRBV1 with TRBJ1-5. TRBV1 is a listed pseudogene. The CDR3 runs to 15 residues. The CDR3 DNA reads as TGCACCAGCAGCCAACGGTCCCGTGGTGGTCAGCCCCAGCATTTT. This gives the protein CTSSQRSRGGQPQHF.

The rearrangement joins TRBV5-1 to TRBJ2-3, with 8 bases matching TRBD2. V gave up 4 bases and J gave up 2 bases; unmatched junction bases: 6. Per the germline V gene, CDR1 is SGHRS and CDR2 is YFSETQ. This CDR3 region has 15 residues. The CDR3 is CASSAGLASTDTQYF. The CDR3 DNA reads TGCGCCAGCAGCGCAGGACTAGCCTCCACAGATACGCAGTATTTT. The whole variable domain, filled in from reference TRBV5-1 and TRBJ2-3, reads KAGVTQTPRYLIKTRGQQVTLSCSPISGHRSVSWYQQTPGQGLQFLFEYFSETQRNKGNFPGRFSGRQFSNSRSEMNVSTLELGDSALYLCASSAGLASTDTQYFGPGTRLTVL.

The gene calls are TRBV18 and TRBJ2-7; TRBD1 aligns across 8 bases. V trimming: 5 bases; J trimming: 1 base; junction bases outside the gene matches: 7. Germline CDR1 is KGHSH and CDR2 is LQKENI. The CDR3 totals 15 residues. The CDR3 region has the DNA TGTGCCAGCTCAGAGCCACAGGGGGTATCCTACGAGCAGTACTTC. This translates into CASSEPQGVSYEQYF. Complete variable domain (other parts from reference TRBV18 and TRBJ2-7): NAGVMQNPRHLVRRRGQEARLRCSPMKGHSHVYWYRQLPEEGLKFMVYLQKENIIDESGMPKERFSAEFPKEGPSILRIQQVVRGDSAAYFCASSEPQGVSYEQYFGPGTRLTVT.

V usage is TRBV5-1 and J usage is TRBJ2-5, with 7 bases aligning to TRBD2. Germline assignment: CDR1 SGHRS and CDR2 YFSETQ. The CDR3 has 12 amino acids. The junction had 1 base not matched to a gene; V was cut back by 5 bases and J by 3 bases. In DNA form, the CDR3 reads TGCGCCAGCAGTGCGGGGGAAGAGACCCAGTACTTC. Amino acids: CASSAGEETQYF.

This rearrangement joins TRBV7-8 to TRBJ2-7, with 7 bases that match TRBD1. With 2 bases clipped from V and 3 bases from J, the junction kept 4 bases outside the gene matches. Per germline, CDR1 SGHVS and CDR2 FQNEAQ. The CDR3 has 14 amino acids. The CDR3 nucleotides read TGTGCCAGCAGCTTAAACCCAGGGGGCTACGAGCAGTACTTC. It specifies CASSLNPGGYEQYF.